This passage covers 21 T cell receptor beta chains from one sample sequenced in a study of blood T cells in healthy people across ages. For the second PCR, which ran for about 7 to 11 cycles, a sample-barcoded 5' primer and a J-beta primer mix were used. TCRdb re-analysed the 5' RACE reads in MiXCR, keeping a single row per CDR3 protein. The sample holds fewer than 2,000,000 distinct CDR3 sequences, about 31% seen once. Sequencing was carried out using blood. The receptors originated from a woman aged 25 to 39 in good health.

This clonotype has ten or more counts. The CDR3 reads CSARRTSYEQYF. CDR3 DNA sequence: TGCAGTGCTAGAAGGACCTCCTACGAGCAGTACTTC. The chain recombines TRBV20-1 with TRBJ2-7; D not resolved. CDR1 DFQATT and CDR2 SNEGSKA come from the germline V gene (reference sequence). This CDR3 spans 12 amino acids. The germline V and J ends were trimmed by 2 bases and 0 bases, with 5 bases remaining between them.

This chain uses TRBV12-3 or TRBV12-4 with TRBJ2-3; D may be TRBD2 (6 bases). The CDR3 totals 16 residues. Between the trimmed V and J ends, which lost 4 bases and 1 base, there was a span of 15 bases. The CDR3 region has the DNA TGTGCCAGCAGTTCGGGGGACGTGGGGGGCACAGATACGCAGTATTTT. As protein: CASSSGDVGGTDTQYF.

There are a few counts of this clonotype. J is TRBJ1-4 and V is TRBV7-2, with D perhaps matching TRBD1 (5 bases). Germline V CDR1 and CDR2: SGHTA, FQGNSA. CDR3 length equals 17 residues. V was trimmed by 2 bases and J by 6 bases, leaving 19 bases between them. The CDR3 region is CASSLLVGPNEDEKLFF. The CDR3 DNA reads TGTGCCAGCAGCTTATTGGTGGGGCCTAACGAAGATGAAAAACTGTTTTTT.

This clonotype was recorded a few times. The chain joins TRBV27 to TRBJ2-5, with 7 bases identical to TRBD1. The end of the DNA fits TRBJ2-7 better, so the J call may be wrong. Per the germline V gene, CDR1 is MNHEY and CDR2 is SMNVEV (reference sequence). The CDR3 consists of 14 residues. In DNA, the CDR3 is TGTGCCAGCAGTTTAGACGACAGGGTTTCCGAGCAGTACTTC. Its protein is CASSLDDRVSEQYF.

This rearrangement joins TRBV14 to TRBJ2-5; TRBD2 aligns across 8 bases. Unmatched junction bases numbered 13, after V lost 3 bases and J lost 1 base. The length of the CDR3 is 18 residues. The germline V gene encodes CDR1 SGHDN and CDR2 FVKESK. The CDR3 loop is CASSHVKGSGGFQETQYF. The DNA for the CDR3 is TGTGCCAGCAGCCACGTAAAGGGGAGCGGGGGCTTCCAAGAGACCCAGTACTTC.

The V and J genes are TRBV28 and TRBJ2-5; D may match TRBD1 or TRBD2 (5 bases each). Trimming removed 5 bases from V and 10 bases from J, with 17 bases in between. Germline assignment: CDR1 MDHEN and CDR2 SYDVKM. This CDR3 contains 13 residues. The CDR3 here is CASSPGTAPHQYF. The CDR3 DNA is TGTGCCAGCAGTCCCGGGACCGCACCCCACCAGTACTTC.

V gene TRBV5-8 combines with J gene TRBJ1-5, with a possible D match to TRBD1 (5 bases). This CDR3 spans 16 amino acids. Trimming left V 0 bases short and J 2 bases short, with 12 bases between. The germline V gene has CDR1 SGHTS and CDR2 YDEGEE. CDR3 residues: CASSLGVGGGNQPQHF. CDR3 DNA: TGTGCCAGCAGCTTGGGGGTCGGGGGAGGCAATCAGCCCCAGCATTTT. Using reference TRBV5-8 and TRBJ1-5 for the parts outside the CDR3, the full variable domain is EAGVTQSPTHLIKTRGQQATLRCSPISGHTSVYWYQQALGLGLQFLLWYDEGEERNRGNFPPRFSGRQFPNYSSELNVNALELEDSALYLCASSLGVGGGNQPQHFGDGTRLSIL.

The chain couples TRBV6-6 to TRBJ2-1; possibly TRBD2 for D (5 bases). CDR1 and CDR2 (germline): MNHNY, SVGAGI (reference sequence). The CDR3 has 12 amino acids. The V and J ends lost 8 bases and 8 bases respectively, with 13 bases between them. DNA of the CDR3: TGTGCCAGCGGCGGGTTTGGCGATGAGCAGTTCTTC. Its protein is CASGGFGDEQFF.

CDR3 nucleotide sequence: TGTGCCAGCAGCTTGTCGGTAGCGGGGGGGAGCACAGATACGCAGTATTTT. Residues: CASSLSVAGGSTDTQYF. The chain uses TRBV5-6 and TRBJ2-3; TRBD2 aligns across 11 bases. This CDR3 is 17 amino acids long. Germline CDR1 SGHDT, CDR2 YYEEEE. V shed 1 base, J shed 0 bases, and the junction held 4 bases outside the gene matches. The full variable domain, rest sourced from reference TRBV5-6 and TRBJ2-3, is DAGVTQSPTHLIKTRGQQVTLRCSPKSGHDTVSWYQQALGQGPQFIFQYYEEEERQRGNFPDRFSGHQFPNYSSELNVNALLLGDSALYLCASSLSVAGGSTDTQYFGPGTRLTVL.

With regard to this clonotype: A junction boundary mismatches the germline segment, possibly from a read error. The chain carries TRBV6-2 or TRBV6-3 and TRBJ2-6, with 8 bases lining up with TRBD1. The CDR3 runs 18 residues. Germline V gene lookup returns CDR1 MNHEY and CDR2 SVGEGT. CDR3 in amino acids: CASSYSRGLGSGANVPTF. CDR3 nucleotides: TGTGCCAGCAGTTACTCCAGGGGGCTAGGATCTGGGGCCAACGTCCCGACTTTC.

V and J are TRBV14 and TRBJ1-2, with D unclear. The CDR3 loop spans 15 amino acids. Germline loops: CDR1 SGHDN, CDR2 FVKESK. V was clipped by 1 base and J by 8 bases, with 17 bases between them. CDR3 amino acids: CASSQVVPGPGGYTF. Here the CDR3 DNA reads TGTGCCAGCAGCCAAGTAGTTCCCGGGCCCGGCGGCTACACCTTC.

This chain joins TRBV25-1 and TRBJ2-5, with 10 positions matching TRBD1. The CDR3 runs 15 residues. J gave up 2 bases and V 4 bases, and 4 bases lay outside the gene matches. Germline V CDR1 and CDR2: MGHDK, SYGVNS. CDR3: CASSGQGAWQETQYF. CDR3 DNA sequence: TGTGCCAGCAGTGGACAGGGGGCCTGGCAAGAGACCCAGTACTTC.

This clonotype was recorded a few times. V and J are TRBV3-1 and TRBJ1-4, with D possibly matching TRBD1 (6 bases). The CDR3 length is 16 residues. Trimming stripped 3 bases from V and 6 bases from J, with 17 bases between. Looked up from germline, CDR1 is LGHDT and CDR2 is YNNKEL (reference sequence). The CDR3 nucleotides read TGTGCCAGCAGCCAGGTGAAGGGGGAGCCGTATGAAAAACTGTTTTTT. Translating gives CASSQVKGEPYEKLFF.

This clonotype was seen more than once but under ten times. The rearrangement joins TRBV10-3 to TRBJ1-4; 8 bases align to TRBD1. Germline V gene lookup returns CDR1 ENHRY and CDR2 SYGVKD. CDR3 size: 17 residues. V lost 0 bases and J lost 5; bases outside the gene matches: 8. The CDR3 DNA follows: TGTGCCATCAGTGAGTCCCCCTTGACAGGGGCAAATGAAAAACTGTTTTTT. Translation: CAISESPLTGANEKLFF.

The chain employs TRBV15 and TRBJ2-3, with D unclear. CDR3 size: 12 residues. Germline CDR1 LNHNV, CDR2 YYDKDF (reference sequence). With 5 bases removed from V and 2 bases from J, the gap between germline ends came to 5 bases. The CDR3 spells CATSQNTDTQYF. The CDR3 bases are TGTGCCACCAGCCAGAACACAGATACGCAGTATTTT.

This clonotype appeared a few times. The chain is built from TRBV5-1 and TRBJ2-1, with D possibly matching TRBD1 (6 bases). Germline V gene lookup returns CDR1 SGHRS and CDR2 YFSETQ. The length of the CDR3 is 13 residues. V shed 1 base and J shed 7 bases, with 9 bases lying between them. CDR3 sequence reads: CASSLNRANEQFF. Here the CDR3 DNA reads TGCGCCAGCAGCTTGAACAGGGCAAATGAGCAGTTCTTC.

CDR3 sequence: CASSSRTGGGAGELFF. DNA of the CDR3: TGTGCCAGCAGTTCGAGGACAGGGGGAGGTGCCGGGGAGCTGTTTTTT. The chain combines TRBV12-3 or TRBV12-4 with TRBJ2-2; 10 nucleotides align to TRBD1. Unmatched junction bases numbered 8, after V lost 4 bases and J lost 6 bases. This CDR3 has 16 amino acids.

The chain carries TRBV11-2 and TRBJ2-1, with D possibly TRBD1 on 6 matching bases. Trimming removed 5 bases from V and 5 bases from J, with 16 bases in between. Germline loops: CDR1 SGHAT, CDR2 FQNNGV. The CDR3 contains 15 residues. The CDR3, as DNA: TGTGCCAGCAGCGCTCCCGGGACATTGGACAATGAGCAGTTCTTC. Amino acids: CASSAPGTLDNEQFF.

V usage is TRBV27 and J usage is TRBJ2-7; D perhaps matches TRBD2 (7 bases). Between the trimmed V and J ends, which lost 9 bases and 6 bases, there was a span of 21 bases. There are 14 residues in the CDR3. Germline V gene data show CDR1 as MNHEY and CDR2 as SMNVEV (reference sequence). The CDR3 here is CASHAARGAREQYF. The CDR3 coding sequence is TGTGCCAGTCATGCTGCCCGGGGGGCACGCGAGCAGTACTTC.

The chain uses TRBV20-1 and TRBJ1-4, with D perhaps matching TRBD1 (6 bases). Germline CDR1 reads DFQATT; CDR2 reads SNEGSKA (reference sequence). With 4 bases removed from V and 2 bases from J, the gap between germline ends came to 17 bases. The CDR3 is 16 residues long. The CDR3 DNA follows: TGCAGTGCTACCCCCGAAGTGGGGGCTACTAATGAAAAACTGTTTTTT. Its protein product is CSATPEVGATNEKLFF.

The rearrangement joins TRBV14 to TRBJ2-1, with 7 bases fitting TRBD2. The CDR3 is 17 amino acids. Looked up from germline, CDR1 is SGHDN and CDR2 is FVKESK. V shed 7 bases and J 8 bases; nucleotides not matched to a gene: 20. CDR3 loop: CASNRFTTSVPGHEQFF. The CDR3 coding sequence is TGTGCCAGCAACCGATTCACTACTAGCGTACCGGGCCATGAGCAGTTCTTC.